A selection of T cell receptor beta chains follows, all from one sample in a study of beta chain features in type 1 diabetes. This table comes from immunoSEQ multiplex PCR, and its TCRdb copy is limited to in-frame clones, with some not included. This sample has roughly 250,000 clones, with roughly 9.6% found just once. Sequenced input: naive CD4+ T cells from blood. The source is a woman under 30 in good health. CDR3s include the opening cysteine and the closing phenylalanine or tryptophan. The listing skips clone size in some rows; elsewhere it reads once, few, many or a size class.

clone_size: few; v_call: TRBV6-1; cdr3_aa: CASSESRQGRQPQHF
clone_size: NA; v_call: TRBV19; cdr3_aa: CASSPRTGRSGWNEAFF
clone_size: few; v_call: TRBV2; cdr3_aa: CASSGDRGFHEQFF
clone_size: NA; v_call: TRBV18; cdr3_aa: CASSPFNRGQGNTEAFF
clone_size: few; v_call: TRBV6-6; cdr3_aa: CASRNTGTGHYGYTF
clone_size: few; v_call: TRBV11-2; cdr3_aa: CASSPGLAAYNEQFF
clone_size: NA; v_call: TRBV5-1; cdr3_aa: CASSLGAMNTEAFF
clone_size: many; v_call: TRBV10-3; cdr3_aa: CAIRKTSGQETQYF
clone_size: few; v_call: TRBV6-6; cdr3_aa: CASSEGVSGANVLTF
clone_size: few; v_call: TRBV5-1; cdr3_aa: CASSLGNEGNQPQHF
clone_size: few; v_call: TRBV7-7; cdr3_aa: CAVGRGTEAFF
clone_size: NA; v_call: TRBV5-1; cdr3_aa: CASSGKSGANVLTF
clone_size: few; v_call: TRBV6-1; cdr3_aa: CASSGHRDSRMNTEAFF
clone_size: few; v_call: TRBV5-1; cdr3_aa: CASSGTSGRRLNTGELFF
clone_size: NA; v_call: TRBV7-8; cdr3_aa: CASSRRDRGTEAFF
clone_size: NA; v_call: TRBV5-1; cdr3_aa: CASSLAVGQGYGYTF
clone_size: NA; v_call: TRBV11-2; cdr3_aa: CASSLGGRPGDTEAFF
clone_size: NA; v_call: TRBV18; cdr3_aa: CASSRLEFGQEAFF
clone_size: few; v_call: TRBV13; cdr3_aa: CASSLDGTGPDTQYF
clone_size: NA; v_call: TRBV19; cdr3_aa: CASSILGQSTDTQYF
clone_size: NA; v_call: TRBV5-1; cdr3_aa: CASSTPGTGNTEAFF
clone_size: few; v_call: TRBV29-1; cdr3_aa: CSVDSAQGWSTDTQYF
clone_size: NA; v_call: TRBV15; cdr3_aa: CATSRNKGMIAEAFF
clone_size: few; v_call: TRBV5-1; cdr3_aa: CASSLSSVGHEQYF
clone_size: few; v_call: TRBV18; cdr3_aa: CASSPNVVGSMNTEAFF
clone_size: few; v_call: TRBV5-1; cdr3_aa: CASSVLSGSIRVNEQFF
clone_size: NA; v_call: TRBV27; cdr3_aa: CASSFRGQASPQPDTQYF